This TCR beta chain was identified during a study of blood T cells in healthy people across ages. Regarding the study as a whole: Older individuals had lower TCR beta diversity per million T cells (the decline was roughly linear).

About 9.9 milliliters of peripheral blood were drawn from each donor. Each sample yielded at least 5.5 micrograms of PBMC total RNA. With regard to this clonotype: The antigen is undetermined.

Using a J-beta primer mix together with a sample-barcoded 5' primer, a second PCR was run for about 6 to 11 cycles. TCRdb passed the 5' RACE reads through MiXCR, listing each CDR3 protein once. The sample records about 1.1 million distinct CDR3 sequences, 35% to 45% being singletons. This receptor was identified in a man aged 18 to 30 in good health. Sequences were obtained from blood.

The CDR3 here is CASSYVAGGPTQYF. The CDR3 DNA reads as TGTGCCAGCAGTTACGTCGCGGGGGGGCCTACGCAGTATTTT. The chain is built from TRBV6-2 or TRBV6-3 and TRBJ2-3; 9 bases are a match to TRBD2. Germline CDR1 and CDR2: MNHEY and SVGEGT. The CDR3 sequence is 14 residues long. J gave up 8 bases and V 2 bases, and 5 bases lay outside the gene matches.